The clone carrying this T cell receptor beta chain has more than one count but fewer than ten. The antigen is not known. The sample belongs to a study of molecular identifiers for immune sequencing clone quantification. Study-wide results and caveats: Naive cells had under 1% of molecules in clones above 20 RNA copies, effectors over 97%. Barcode-sharing identical TCR molecules could underestimate highly expanded clone sizes.

V gave up 1 base and J gave up 5 bases, with 13 bases separating them. Germline CDR1 and CDR2: LNHDA and SQIVND (reference sequence). The CDR3 runs 15 residues. TCRdb processed the PCR reads anew with MiXCR; each CDR3 protein has one entry. The sample shows about 640,000 distinct CDR3 sequences, 15% to 20% of them seen only once. Sequenced sample: naive CD8+ T cells from blood, with Jurkat cell RNA spiked in. Regarding subset: FACS-sorted CD8+CD4-CCR7+CD45RA+ naive T cells. This receptor was identified in a human donor in good health. Some libraries in this study had Jurkat cell RNA spiked in. The rearrangement uses TRBV19 and TRBJ2-3; D is perhaps TRBD1 (6 bases). The CDR3 region is CASSIGWGPIDTQYF. In DNA form, the CDR3 reads TGTGCCAGTAGTATAGGGTGGGGGCCTATAGATACGCAGTATTTT.